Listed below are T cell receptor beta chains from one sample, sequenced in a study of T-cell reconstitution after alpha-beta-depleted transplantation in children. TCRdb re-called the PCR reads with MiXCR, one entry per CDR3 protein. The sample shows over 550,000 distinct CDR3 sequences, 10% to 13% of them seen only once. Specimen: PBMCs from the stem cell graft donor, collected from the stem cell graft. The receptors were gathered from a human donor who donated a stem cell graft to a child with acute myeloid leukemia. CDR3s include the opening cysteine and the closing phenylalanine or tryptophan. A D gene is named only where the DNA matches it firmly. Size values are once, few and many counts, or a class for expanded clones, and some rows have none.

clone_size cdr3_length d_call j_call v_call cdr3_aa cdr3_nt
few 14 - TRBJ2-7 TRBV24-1 CATSDFAEPYEQYF TGTGCCACCAGTGATTTTGCGGAGCCCTACGAGCAGTACTTC
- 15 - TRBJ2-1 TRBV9 CASSDGAYTYNEQFF TGTGCCAGCAGCGACGGGGCTTATACCTACAATGAGCAGTTCTTC
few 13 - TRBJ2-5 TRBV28 CASSLIGEETQYF TGTGCCAGCAGTTTGATCGGGGAAGAGACCCAGTACTTC
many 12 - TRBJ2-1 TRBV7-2 CASNLGYNEQFF TGTGCCAGCAATCTAGGTTACAATGAGCAGTTCTTC
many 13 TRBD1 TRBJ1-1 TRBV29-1 CSVEAQGDTEAFF TGCAGCGTTGAAGCGCAGGGGGACACTGAAGCTTTCTTT
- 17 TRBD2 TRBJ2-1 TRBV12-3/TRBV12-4 CASSLGPGGRARGEQFF TGTGCCAGCAGTTTAGGCCCCGGCGGGAGGGCCAGGGGTGAGCAGTTCTTC
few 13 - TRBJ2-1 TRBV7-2 CASSHDYLGEQFF TGTGCCAGCAGCCACGACTACCTTGGGGAGCAGTTCTTC
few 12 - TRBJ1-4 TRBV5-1 CASSRGQEKLFF TGCGCCAGCAGCCGGGGCCAGGAAAAACTGTTTTTT
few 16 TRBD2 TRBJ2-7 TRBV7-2 CASSLDGGGISYEQYF TGTGCCAGCAGCTTAGATGGGGGGGGTATCTCCTACGAGCAGTACTTC
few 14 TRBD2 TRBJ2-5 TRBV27 CASTSRGGLETQYF TGTGCCAGCACCTCCCGGGGGGGCCTCGAGACCCAGTACTTC
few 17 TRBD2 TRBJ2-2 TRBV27 CASSARLAAANTGELFF TGTGCCAGCAGTGCCCGACTAGCGGCTGCGAACACCGGGGAGCTGTTTTTT
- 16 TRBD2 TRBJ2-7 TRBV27 CASSLSPLAGTYEQYF TGTGCCAGCAGTTTATCCCCCCTAGCGGGGACCTACGAGCAGTACTTC
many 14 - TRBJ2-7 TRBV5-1 CASKPTDLSYEQYF TGCGCCAGCAAACCAACAGACCTATCCTACGAGCAGTACTTC
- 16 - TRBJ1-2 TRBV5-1 CASSSARGPPNYGYTF TGCGCCAGCAGCTCGGCCCGGGGCCCACCTAACTATGGCTACACCTTC
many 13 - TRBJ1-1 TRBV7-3 CASSLSSNTEAFF TGTGCCAGCAGCTTATCATCGAACACTGAAGCTTTCTTT
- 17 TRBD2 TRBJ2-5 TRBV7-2 CASSRGTSGRMRETQYF TGTGCCAGCAGCAGAGGGACTAGCGGGAGAATGAGAGAGACCCAGTACTTC
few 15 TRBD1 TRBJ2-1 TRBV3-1 CASSPETGLYNEQFF TGTGCCAGCAGCCCCGAGACAGGGCTCTACAATGAGCAGTTCTTC
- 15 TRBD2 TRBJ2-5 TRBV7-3 CASSLGTRFEETQYF TGTGCCAGCAGCTTGGGGACTAGGTTTGAAGAGACCCAGTACTTC
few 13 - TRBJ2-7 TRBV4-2 CASSQGALGEQYF TGTGCCAGCAGCCAAGGAGCGCTAGGGGAGCAGTACTTC
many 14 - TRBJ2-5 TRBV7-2 CASSLVGGGETQYF TGTGCCAGCAGCTTAGTGGGAGGTGGAGAGACCCAGTACTTC
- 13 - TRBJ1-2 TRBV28 CASSRRQRYGYTF TGTGCCAGCAGTCGGAGACAGCGCTATGGCTACACCTTC
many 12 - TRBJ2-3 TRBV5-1 CASSLAGDTQYF TGCGCCAGCAGCTTGGCCGGAGATACGCAGTATTTT
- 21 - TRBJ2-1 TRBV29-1 CSVKAMEETGFLRGVRGEQFF TGCAGCGTCAAAGCAATGGAGGAGACAGGGTTCCTAAGGGGGGTTCGGGGTGAGCAGTTCTTC
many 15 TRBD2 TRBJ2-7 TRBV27 CASSATSGSTYEQYF TGTGCCAGCAGTGCGACTAGCGGGTCGACCTACGAGCAGTACTTC
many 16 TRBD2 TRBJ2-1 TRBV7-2 CASTPGGSSGVGEQFF TGTGCCAGCACCCCTGGGGGGTCTAGCGGGGTAGGAGAGCAGTTCTTC
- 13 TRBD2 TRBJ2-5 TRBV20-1 CSARREVVETQYF TGCAGTGCTAGACGGGAGGTTGTGGAGACCCAGTACTTC
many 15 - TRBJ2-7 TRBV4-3 CASSQEGGPRYEQYF TGCGCCAGCAGCCAAGAGGGGGGCCCGAGGTACGAGCAGTACTTC
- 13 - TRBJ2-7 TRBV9 CASTAGTQGEQYF TGTGCCAGCACCGCCGGGACACAAGGGGAGCAGTACTTC
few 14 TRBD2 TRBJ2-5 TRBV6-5 CASSWGGKGETQYF TGTGCCAGCAGTTGGGGAGGGAAGGGAGAGACCCAGTACTTC
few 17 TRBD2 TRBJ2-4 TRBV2 CASRGLAGGIAKNIQYF TGTGCCAGCAGGGGACTAGCGGGAGGCATAGCCAAAAACATTCAGTACTTC
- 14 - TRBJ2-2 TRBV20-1 CSARLRGPTGELFF TGCAGTGCTAGGTTGAGGGGACCAACCGGGGAGCTGTTTTTT
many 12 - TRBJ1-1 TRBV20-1 CSASQGNTEAFF TGCAGTGCTAGCCAGGGCAACACTGAAGCTTTCTTT
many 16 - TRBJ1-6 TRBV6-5 CASSYRTASYNSPLHF TGTGCCAGCAGTTACCGGACAGCTTCCTATAATTCACCCCTCCACTTT
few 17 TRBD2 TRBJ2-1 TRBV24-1 CATSEPTSGRSYNEQFF TGTGCCACCAGTGAACCGACTAGCGGGAGGTCCTACAATGAGCAGTTCTTC
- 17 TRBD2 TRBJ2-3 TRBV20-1 CSATKLAGGGSTDTQYF TGCAGTGCTACCAAACTAGCGGGAGGAGGAAGCACAGATACGCAGTATTTT
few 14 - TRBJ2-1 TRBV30 CAWRGGSSYNEQFF TGTGCCTGGAGAGGAGGGAGCTCCTACAATGAGCAGTTCTTC
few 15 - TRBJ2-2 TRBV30 CAWSGVAGSLGELFF TGTGCCTGGAGTGGGGTCGCGGGATCACTCGGGGAGCTGTTTTTT
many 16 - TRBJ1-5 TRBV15 CATSREHLYSNQPQHF TGTGCCACCAGCAGAGAGCACCTCTATAGCAATCAGCCCCAGCATTTT
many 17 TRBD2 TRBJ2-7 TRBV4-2 CASSQPLGTSGSHEQYF TGTGCCAGCAGCCAACCCCTAGGGACTAGCGGGAGCCACGAGCAGTACTTC
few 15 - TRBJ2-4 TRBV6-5 CASSYSLSSPHIQYF TGTGCCAGCAGTTACTCACTGTCTAGTCCGCACATTCAGTACTTC
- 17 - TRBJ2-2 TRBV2 CASSEGLGQGGTGELFF TGTGCCAGCAGTGAAGGACTAGGGCAGGGCGGTACCGGGGAGCTGTTTTTT
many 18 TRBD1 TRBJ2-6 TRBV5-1 CASSLGGTGSTEANVLTF TGCGCCAGCAGCTTGGGCGGGACAGGGTCTACTGAGGCCAACGTCCTGACTTTC
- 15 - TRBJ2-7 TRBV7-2 CASSLTPLPMLEQYF TGTGCCAGCAGCTTAACTCCGCTGCCGATGCTCGAGCAGTACTTC
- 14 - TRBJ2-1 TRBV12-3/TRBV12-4 CASSLISAGGEQFF TGTGCCAGCAGTTTAATCTCCGCGGGCGGTGAGCAGTTCTTC
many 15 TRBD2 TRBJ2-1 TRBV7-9 CASSLASGLVNEQFF TGTGCCAGCAGCTTAGCTTCCGGACTAGTCAATGAGCAGTTCTTC
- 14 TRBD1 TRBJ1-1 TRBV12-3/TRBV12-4 CASTIRTGGTEAFF TGTGCCAGCACGATCCGGACAGGGGGCACTGAAGCTTTCTTT
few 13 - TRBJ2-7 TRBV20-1 CSASRWAYYEQYF TGCAGTGCTAGCCGTTGGGCGTACTACGAGCAGTACTTC
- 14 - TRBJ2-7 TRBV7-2 CASSLGALSYEQYF TGTGCCAGCAGCTTAGGGGCTCTCTCCTACGAGCAGTACTTC